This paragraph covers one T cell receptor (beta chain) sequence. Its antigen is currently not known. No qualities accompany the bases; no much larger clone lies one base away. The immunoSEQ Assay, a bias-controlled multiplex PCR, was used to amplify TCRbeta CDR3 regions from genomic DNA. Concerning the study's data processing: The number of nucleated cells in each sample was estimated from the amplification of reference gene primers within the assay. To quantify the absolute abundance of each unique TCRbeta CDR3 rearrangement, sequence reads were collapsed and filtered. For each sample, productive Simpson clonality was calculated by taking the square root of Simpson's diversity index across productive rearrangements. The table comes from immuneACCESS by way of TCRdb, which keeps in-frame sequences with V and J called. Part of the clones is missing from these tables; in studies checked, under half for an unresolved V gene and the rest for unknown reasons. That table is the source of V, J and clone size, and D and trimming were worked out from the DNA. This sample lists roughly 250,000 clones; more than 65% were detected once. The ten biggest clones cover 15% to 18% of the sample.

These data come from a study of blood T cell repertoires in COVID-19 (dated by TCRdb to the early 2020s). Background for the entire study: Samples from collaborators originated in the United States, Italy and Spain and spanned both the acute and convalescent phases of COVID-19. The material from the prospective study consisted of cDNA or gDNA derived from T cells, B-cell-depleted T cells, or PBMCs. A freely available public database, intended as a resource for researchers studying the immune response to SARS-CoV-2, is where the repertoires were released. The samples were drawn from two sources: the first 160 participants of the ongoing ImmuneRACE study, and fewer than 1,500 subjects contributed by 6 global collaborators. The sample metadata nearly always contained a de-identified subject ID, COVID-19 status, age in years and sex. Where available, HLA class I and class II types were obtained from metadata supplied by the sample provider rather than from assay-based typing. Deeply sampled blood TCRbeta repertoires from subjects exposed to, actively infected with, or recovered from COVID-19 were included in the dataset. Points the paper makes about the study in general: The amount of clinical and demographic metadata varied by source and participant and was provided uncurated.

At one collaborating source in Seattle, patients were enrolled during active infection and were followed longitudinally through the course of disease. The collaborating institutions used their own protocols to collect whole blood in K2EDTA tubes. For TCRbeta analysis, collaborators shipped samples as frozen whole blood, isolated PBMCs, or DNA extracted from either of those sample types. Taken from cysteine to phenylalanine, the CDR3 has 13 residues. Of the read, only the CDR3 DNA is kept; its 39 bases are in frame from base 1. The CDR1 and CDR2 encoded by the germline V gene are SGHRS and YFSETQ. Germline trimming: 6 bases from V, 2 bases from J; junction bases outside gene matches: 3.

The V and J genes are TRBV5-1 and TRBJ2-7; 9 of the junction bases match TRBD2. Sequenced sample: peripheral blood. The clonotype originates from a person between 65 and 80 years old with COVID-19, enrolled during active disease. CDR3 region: CASKLAGAYEQYF. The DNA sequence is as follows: TGCGCCAGCAAGTTAGCGGGGGCCTACGAGCAGTACTTC.